These T cell receptor beta chains were read from a single sample in a study of cytomegalovirus exposure and HLA in healthy donors. Profiling relied on immunoSEQ multiplex PCR, and the TCRdb table lists in-frame clones only, not all of them. The sample shows 150,000 to 200,000 clones, about four fifths of them seen only once. Sequenced input: PBMCs. The receptors here all came from a man between 45 and 60 years old in good health and CMV-seropositive. The CDR3 runs from the conserved cysteine through the conserved F or W. D genes are given only for firm matches. Some rows mark clone size as missing; the rest say once, few, many or name a class of expanded clone.

size	D	V	J	CDR3	DNA
NA	NA	TRBV19	TRBJ1-1	CASSIGHNTEAFF	TGTGCCAGTAGTATAGGACACAACACTGAAGCTTTCTTT
NA	TRBD1	TRBV7-9	TRBJ2-1	CASGRQGTFDEQFF	TGTGCCAGCGGTAGACAGGGGACGTTCGATGAGCAGTTCTTC
NA	NA	TRBV28	TRBJ2-7	CASSLGGELYEQYF	TGTGCCAGCAGTTTGGGCGGGGAACTTTACGAGCAGTACTTC
once	TRBD1	TRBV28	TRBJ2-1	CASILQGDNQMNEQFF	TGTGCCAGCATCCTACAGGGGGACAACCAGATGAATGAGCAGTTCTTC
once	NA	TRBV5-4	TRBJ2-7	CASSLGGAADSYEQYF	TGTGCCAGCAGCTTAGGGGGGGCGGCGGACTCCTACGAGCAGTACTTC
NA	NA	TRBV19	TRBJ2-7	CASSLQGYEQYF	TGTGCCAGTAGTCTCCAGGGCTACGAGCAGTACTTC
NA	TRBD1	TRBV10-2	TRBJ2-7	CASSRQGAYEQYF	TGCGCCAGCAGCCGACAGGGGGCCTACGAGCAGTACTTC
NA	NA	TRBV10-3	TRBJ2-3	CAISERAGANSDTQYF	TGTGCCATCAGCGAGAGGGCAGGGGCCAACTCAGATACGCAGTATTTT
NA	TRBD1	TRBV14	TRBJ1-6	CASSLTGGGSPLHF	TGTGCCAGCAGCCTTACAGGGGGTGGATCACCCCTCCACTTT
NA	NA	TRBV4-3	TRBJ1-3	CASSPTSRNTIYF	TGCGCCAGCAGCCCTACCTCTCGAAACACCATATATTTT
NA	TRBD1	TRBV5-4	TRBJ2-7	CASSTGQGVLEQYF	TGTGCCAGCAGCACGGGACAGGGGGTCCTCGAGCAGTACTTC
NA	NA	TRBV10-3	TRBJ1-3	CAISESLRQAGNTIYF	TGTGCCATCAGTGAGTCTCTACGTCAGGCTGGAAACACCATATATTTT
NA	NA	TRBV11-3	TRBJ2-1	CASSRRGTAGYNEQFF	TGTGCCAGCAGCCGTCGGGGGACTGCAGGATACAATGAGCAGTTCTTC
NA	TRBD1	TRBV6-5	TRBJ1-1	CASSYGGRGRTEAFF	TGTGCCAGCAGTTACGGGGGCAGGGGGCGGACTGAAGCTTTCTTT
NA	NA	TRBV18	TRBJ2-5	CASSPRGGTQETQYF	TGTGCCAGCTCACCACGGGGCGGAACCCAAGAGACCCAGTACTTC
NA	TRBD2	TRBV28	TRBJ2-3	CASRGRASGGAETDTQYF	TGTGCCAGCCGAGGCCGGGCTAGCGGGGGGGCCGAAACAGATACGCAGTATTTT
NA	NA	TRBV7-3	TRBJ1-1	CATAGSSMNTEAFF	TGTGCCACCGCCGGGTCCAGCATGAACACTGAAGCTTTCTTT
NA	TRBD1	TRBV28	TRBJ2-1	CASSVVQGIVHEQFF	TGTGCCAGCAGTGTCGTACAGGGGATTGTCCATGAGCAGTTCTTC
NA	TRBD1	TRBV27	TRBJ2-7	CASSSLGGPYEQYF	TGTGCCAGCAGCAGTCTAGGGGGCCCCTACGAGCAGTACTTC
NA	NA	TRBV11-2	TRBJ1-6	CASSFYQDNSPLHF	TGTGCCAGCAGCTTCTATCAAGATAATTCACCCCTCCACTTT